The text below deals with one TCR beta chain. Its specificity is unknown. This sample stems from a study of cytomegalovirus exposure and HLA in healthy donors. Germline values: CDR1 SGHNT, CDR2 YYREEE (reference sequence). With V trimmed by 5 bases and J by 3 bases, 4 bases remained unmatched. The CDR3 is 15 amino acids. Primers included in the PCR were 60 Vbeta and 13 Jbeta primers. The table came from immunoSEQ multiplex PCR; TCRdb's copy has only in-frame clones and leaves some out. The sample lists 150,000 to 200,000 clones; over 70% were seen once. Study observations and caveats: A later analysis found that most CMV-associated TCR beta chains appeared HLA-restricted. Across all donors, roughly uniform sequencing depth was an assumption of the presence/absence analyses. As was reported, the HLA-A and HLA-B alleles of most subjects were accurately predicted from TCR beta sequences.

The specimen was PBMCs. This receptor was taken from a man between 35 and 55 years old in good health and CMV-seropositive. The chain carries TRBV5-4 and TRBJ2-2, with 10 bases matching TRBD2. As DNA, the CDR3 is TGTGCCAGCAGGTTAGCGGGAGGCGACACCGGGGAGCTGTTTTTT. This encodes CASRLAGGDTGELFF.